This TCR beta chain was recorded in a study of shared clonotypes between healthy human individuals. The CD4+ fraction was divided into a CD45RA+ naive subset and a CD45RA-negative memory subset. V lost 3 bases, J lost 15 bases, and 21 bases lay in between. Looked up from germline, CDR1 is MDHEN and CDR2 is SYDVKM. The CDR3 is 14 amino acids. Sequencing used immunoSEQ multiplex PCR; TCRdb keeps in-frame clones, though not all of them. The table has roughly 2,300,000 clones, under 95% seen once. The source of this sequence is a man aged 18 to 29 in good health. Some clones in this sample may be carry-over from other donors' samples. This chain links TRBV28 with TRBJ1-5, with D perhaps TRBD1 (6 bases). Sequenced material: naive CD4+ T cells from PBMCs. Documented subset: CD45RA+ positively selected. The CDR3 coding sequence is TGTGCCAGCAGTTTTCGGGCAGGGGTCGAGGTAGGGCATTTT. Translation gives CASSFRAGVEVGHF.